The T cell receptor (beta chain) under discussion was sequenced for a study of blood T cell repertoires in COVID-19. Whole-study context: PBMCs, B-cell-depleted T cells, or T cells provided the cDNA or gDNA that made up the material.

The germline CDR1 and CDR2 sequences are MDHEN and SYDVKM. CDR3 size: 14 residues. V was trimmed by 3 bases and J by 3 bases, leaving 11 bases between them. This table comes from immunoSEQ multiplex PCR, and its TCRdb copy is limited to in-frame clones, with some not included. Among roughly 180,000 clones, approximately 90% were seen once, and the ten largest hold less than 3.5%. The sample comprised peripheral blood. The clonotype was recovered from a woman aged 25 to 45 with active or convalescent COVID-19. The genes are TRBV28 and TRBJ1-2, with no clear D. The CDR3 sequence is CASSFPQIYYGYTF. CDR3 in DNA: TGTGCCAGCAGTTTCCCACAGATTTACTATGGCTACACCTTC.